Below, 2 T cell receptor beta chains from the same sample are listed, as sequenced in a study of brain T cells in children with intractable seizures. Sample time point: blood from clinic visit 5 months post-surgery; TSC patient then seizure free. Only in-frame clones appear in the TCRdb table, and some are missing; sequencing was by immunoSEQ multiplex PCR. The sample has about 350,000 clones; 93% are singletons. The specimen was peripheral blood, collected 4 to 6 months after surgery. The receptors were gathered from a boy in the first two years of life with tuberous sclerosis and intractable seizures.

The rearrangement links TRBV16 to TRBJ1-5; D is uncertain. There are 13 residues in the CDR3. Trimming left V 4 bases short and J 9 bases short, with 13 bases between. Per the germline V gene, CDR1 is KGHSY and CDR2 is FQNENV. CDR3 in DNA: TGTGCCAGCAGCCGTGATCCAACCCCGCCCCAGCATTTT. It is translated as CASSRDPTPPQHF. Complete variable domain (other parts from reference TRBV16 and TRBJ1-5): GEEVAQTPKHLVRGEGQKAKLYCAPIKGHSYVFWYQQVLKNEFKFLISFQNENVFDETGMPKERFSAKCLPNSPCSLEIQATKLEDSAVYFCASSRDPTPPQHFGDGTRLSIL.

The rearrangement links TRBV6-5 to TRBJ1-2; a weak D match, TRBD1 (5 bases). Germline-derived CDR1 and CDR2 are MNHEY and SVGAGI. CDR3 length: 14 amino acids. Deletions cut 8 bases from V and 1 base from J, with 14 bases between. The CDR3 loop is CASRGWGFNYGYTF. DNA of the CDR3: TGTGCCAGCCGGGGGTGGGGCTTTAACTATGGCTACACCTTC.